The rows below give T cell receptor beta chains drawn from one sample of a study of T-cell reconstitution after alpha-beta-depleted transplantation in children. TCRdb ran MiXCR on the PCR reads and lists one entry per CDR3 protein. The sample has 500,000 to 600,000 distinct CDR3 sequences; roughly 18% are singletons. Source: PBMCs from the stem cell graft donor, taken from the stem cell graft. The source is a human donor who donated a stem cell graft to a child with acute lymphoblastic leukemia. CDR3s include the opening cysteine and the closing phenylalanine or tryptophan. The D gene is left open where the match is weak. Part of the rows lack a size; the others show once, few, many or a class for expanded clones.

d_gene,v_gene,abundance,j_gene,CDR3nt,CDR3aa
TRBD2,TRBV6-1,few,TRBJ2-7,TGTGCCAGCAGGGAACTAGCGGGAGCGGTTAGCGAGCAGTACTTC,CASRELAGAVSEQYF
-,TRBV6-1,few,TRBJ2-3,TGTGCCAGCAGTCCACCGGACAGACCCAGGGATACGCAGTATTTT,CASSPPDRPRDTQYF
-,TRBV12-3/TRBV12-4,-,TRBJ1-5,TGTGCCAGCAGACGCACTTATCAGCCCCAGCATTTT,CASRRTYQPQHF
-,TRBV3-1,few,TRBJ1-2,TGTGCCAGCAGCCTCCATCTGGTCCACACCTTC,CASSLHLVHTF
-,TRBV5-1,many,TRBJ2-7,TGTGCCAGCAGTTTGGTCGGGCCCTACGAGCAGTACTTC,CASSLVGPYEQYF
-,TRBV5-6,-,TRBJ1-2,TGTGCCAGCACCCACAGGGACGGCTACACCTTC,CASTHRDGYTF
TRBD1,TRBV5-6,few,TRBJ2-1,TGTGCCAGCGGCGCCGACAGGGTGGGTGAGCAGTTCTTC,CASGADRVGEQFF
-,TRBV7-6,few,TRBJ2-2,TGTGCCAGCAGCTTTAGCCAGGGGGGCATGGGCACCGGGGAGCTGTTTTTT,CASSFSQGGMGTGELFF
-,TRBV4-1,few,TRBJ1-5,TGCGCCAGCAGCCAAGATCCGACAGGCCGGGAGCGTGGGACCCAGCATTTT,CASSQDPTGRERGTQHF
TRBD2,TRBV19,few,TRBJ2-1,TGTGCCAGTAGTACGGGACTAGCCAATGAGCAGTTCTTC,CASSTGLANEQFF
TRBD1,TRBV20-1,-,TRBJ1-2,TGCAGTGCTAGAGGAGGACAGGGAAGAGACTATGGCTACACCTTC,CSARGGQGRDYGYTF
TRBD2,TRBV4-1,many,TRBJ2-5,TGCGCCAGCAGCCAACTAGCGGGAGTGGAGACCCAGTACTTC,CASSQLAGVETQYF
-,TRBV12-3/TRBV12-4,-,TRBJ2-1,TGTGCCAGCAGTTTTGCGGCAAGCTCCTACAATGAGCAGTTCTTC,CASSFAASSYNEQFF
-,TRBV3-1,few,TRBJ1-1,TGTGCCAGCAGCCCTCCGGGCCGGTGGAAAGCTTTCTTT,CASSPPGRWKAFF
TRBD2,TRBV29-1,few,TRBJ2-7,TGCAGCGCTGACCCCGGGACTAGGGGGGAGCAGTACTTC,CSADPGTRGEQYF
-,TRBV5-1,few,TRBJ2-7,TGCGCCAGCAGCCTGCGACAAGAGCAGTACTTC,CASSLRQEQYF
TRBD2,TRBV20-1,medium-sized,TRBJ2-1,TGCAGTGGGACTAGCGGGAGCAGAAATGAGCAGTTCTTC,CSGTSGSRNEQFF
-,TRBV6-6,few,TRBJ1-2,TGTGCCAGCAGTTACGTGGGGGACTATGGCTACACCTTC,CASSYVGDYGYTF
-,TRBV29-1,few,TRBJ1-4,TGCAGCGTCCCTAGGGGAGGGGACAAACTGTTTTTT,CSVPRGGDKLFF
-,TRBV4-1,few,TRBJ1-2,TGCGCCAGCAGCCTCTCCGGGACTCACTATGGCTACACCTTC,CASSLSGTHYGYTF
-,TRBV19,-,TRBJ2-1,TGTGCCAATAATAAACTAGTCGGCAATGAGCAGTTCTTC,CANNKLVGNEQFF
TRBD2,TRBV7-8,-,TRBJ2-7,TGTGCCAGCAGCTCGGGACTAGCGGGAGTCAGGGGGACCTACGAGCAGTACTTC,CASSSGLAGVRGTYEQYF
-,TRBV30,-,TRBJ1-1,TGTGCCTGGAGTGTACGCATGAACACTGAAGCTTTCTTT,CAWSVRMNTEAFF
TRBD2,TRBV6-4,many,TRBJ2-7,TGTGCCAGCAGCGAGACTAGCGGGGCTACCTACGAGCAGTACTTC,CASSETSGATYEQYF
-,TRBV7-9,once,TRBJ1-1,TGTGCCACTAGGACAGACTTATCTGGGGAAGCTTTCTTT,CATRTDLSGEAFF
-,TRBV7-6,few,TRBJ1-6,TGTGCCAGCAGCTCCGGAGATAATAATTCACCCCTCCACTTT,CASSSGDNNSPLHF
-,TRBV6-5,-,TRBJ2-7,TGTGCCAGCAGTTACAAGGCAGGTCCCTACGAGCAGTACTTC,CASSYKAGPYEQYF
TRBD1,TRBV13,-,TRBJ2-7,TGTGCCAGCAGCTTCCCCGGACAGGCCTGCTACGAGCAGTACTTC,CASSFPGQACYEQYF
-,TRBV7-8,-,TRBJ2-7,TGTGCCAGCAGCCACGAGCGGGTCTCCTACGAGCAGTACTTC,CASSHERVSYEQYF
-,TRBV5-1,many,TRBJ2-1,TGCGCCAGCAGCTTGGGATTAGAGCAGTTCTTC,CASSLGLEQFF
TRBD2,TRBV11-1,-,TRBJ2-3,TGTGCCAGCAGCTCGCGGAGTAGCGGGATTGGTGATACGCAGTATTTT,CASSSRSSGIGDTQYF
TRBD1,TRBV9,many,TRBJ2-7,TGTGCCAGCAGTGGATCGGTACAGGGGTCACCCTACGAGCAGTACTTC,CASSGSVQGSPYEQYF
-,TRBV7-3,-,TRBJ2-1,TGTGCCAGCAGCTTAAGGTTGCTAGGGCGCAATGAGCAGTTCTTC,CASSLRLLGRNEQFF
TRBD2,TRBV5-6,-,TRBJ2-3,TGTGCCAGCAGCTCGGGGGGACTAGCGGGAGGGAACACAGATACGCAGTATTTT,CASSSGGLAGGNTDTQYF
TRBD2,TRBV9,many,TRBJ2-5,TGTGCCAGCAGCGTCGTGGCGGGAGGAACCCAAGAGACCCAGTACTTC,CASSVVAGGTQETQYF
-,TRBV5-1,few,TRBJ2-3,TGCGCCAGCACCTTAGAGGGTCACACAGATACGCAGTATTTT,CASTLEGHTDTQYF
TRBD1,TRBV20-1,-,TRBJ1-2,TGCAGTGCTAGCCGAACGACAGGGATGGATGGCTACACCTTC,CSASRTTGMDGYTF
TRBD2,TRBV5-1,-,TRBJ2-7,TGCGCCAGCAGAATGACTAGCGGGGGCTATGTTTACGAGCAGTACTTC,CASRMTSGGYVYEQYF
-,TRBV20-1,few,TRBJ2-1,TGCAGTGCTAGAGTTCGAGCTAATGAGCAGTTCTTC,CSARVRANEQFF
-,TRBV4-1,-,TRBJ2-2,TGCGCCAGCAGCCAGGACGGGTTGGTCACCGGGGAGCTGTTTTTT,CASSQDGLVTGELFF
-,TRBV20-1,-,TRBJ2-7,TGCAGTGCGAGCGTTCGTTACGAGCAGTACTTC,CSASVRYEQYF
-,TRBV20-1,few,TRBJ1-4,TGCAGTGTCCCTGGGACTGGGTATAATGAAAAACTGTTTTTT,CSVPGTGYNEKLFF
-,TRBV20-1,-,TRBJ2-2,TGCAGTGCTAGAGACTCTTTACACACCGGGGAGCTGTTTTTT,CSARDSLHTGELFF
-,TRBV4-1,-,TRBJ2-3,TGCGCCAGCAGCTTAAACACTGCAAATACGCAGTATTTT,CASSLNTANTQYF
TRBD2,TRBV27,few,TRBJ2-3,TGTGCCAGCAGTCCGCTAGCGGGAGGGCTTTCTAGCACAGATACGCAGTATTTT,CASSPLAGGLSSTDTQYF
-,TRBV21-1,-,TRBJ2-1,TGTGCCAGCAGCAAAACGATCGAGCACCACTACAATGAGCAGTTCTTC,CASSKTIEHHYNEQFF
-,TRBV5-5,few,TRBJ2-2,TGTGCCAGCAGCCACAATGCACTAGCCGGCGGGGAGCTGTTTTTT,CASSHNALAGGELFF
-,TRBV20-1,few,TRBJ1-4,TGCAGTGCTCCTTACTGGGACCGTAACGAAAAACTGTTTTTT,CSAPYWDRNEKLFF
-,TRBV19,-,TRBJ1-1,TGTGCCAGTACCCCGACAGTCTACATGAACACTGAAGCTTTCTTT,CASTPTVYMNTEAFF
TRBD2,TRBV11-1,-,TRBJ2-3,TGTGCCAGCAGCCCGTATCCGGGACTAGCGGGAGAAGCAGATACGCAGTATTTT,CASSPYPGLAGEADTQYF
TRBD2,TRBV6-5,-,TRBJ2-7,TGTGCCACTCGGGGAGGGGACGGGAGCGAGCAGTACTTC,CATRGGDGSEQYF
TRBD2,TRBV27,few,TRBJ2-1,TGTGCCAGCAGCGGTGGAGCGGGGAGCTCCTACAATGAGCAGTTCTTC,CASSGGAGSSYNEQFF
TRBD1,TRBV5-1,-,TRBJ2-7,TGCGCCAGCAGCTTGGGGTTCGACAGGGGGCTGTACGAGCAGTACTTC,CASSLGFDRGLYEQYF
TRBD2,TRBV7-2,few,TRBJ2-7,TGTGCCAGCAGCCACATGGGACTAGGCTACGAGCAGTACTTC,CASSHMGLGYEQYF
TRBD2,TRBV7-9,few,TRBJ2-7,TGTGCCAGCAGCTTAATAGCGGGGAGTCGCTACGAGCAGTACTTC,CASSLIAGSRYEQYF
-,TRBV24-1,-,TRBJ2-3,TGTGCCACCAGTTCCTGGAGGGATACGCAGTATTTT,CATSSWRDTQYF